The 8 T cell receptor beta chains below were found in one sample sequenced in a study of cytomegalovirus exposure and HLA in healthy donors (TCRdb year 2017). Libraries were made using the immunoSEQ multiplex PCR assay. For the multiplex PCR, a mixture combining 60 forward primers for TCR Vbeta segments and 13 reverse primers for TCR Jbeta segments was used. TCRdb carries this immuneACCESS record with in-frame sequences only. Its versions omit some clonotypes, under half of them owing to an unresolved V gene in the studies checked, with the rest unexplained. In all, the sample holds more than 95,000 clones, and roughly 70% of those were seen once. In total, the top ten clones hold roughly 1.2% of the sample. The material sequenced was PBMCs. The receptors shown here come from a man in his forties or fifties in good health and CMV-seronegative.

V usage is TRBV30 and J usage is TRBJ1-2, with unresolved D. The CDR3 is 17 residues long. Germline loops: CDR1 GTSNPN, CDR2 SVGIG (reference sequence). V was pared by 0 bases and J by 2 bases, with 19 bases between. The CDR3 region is CAWSVRGIWALNYGYTF. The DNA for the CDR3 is TGTGCCTGGAGTGTACGGGGTATTTGGGCCTTAAACTATGGCTACACCTTC.

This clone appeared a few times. The CDR3 nucleotides are TGTGCCAGCAGCTTAAAAAGTACGACGGGAGCCAAAAACATTCAGTACTTC. This gives the protein CASSLKSTTGAKNIQYF. The chain carries TRBV7-2 and TRBJ2-4; D is unclear. V lost 2 bases, J lost 0 bases, and 14 bases lay in between. The germline V gene has CDR1 SGHTA and CDR2 FQGNSA. This CDR3 is built from 17 residues. Based on the CDR3 plus reference TRBV7-2 and TRBJ2-4, the full variable domain is GAGVSQSPSNKVTEKGKDVELRCDPISGHTALYWYRQSLGQGLEFLIYFQGNSAPDKSGLPSDRFSAERTGGSVSTLTIQRTQQEDSAVYLCASSLKSTTGAKNIQYFGAGTRLSVL.

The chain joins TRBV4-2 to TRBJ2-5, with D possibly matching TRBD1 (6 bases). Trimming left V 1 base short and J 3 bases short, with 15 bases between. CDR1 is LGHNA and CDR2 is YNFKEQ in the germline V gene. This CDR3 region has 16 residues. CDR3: CASSQASGTPKETQYF. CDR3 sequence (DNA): TGTGCCAGCAGCCAAGCTTCCGGGACACCAAAAGAGACCCAGTACTTC.

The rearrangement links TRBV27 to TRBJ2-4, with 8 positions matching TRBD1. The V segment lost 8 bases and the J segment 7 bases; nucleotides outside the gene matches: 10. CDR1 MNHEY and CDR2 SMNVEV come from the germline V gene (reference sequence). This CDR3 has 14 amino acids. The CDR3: CASGWGQGANIQYF. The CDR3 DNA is TGTGCCAGCGGCTGGGGCCAGGGGGCTAACATTCAGTACTTC.

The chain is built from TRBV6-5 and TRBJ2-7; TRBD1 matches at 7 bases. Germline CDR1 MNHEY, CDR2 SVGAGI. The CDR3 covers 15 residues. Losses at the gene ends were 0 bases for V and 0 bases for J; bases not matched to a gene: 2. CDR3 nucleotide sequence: TGTGCCAGCAGTTACTCCCCAGGGGGCTCCTACGAGCAGTACTTC. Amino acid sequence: CASSYSPGGSYEQYF.

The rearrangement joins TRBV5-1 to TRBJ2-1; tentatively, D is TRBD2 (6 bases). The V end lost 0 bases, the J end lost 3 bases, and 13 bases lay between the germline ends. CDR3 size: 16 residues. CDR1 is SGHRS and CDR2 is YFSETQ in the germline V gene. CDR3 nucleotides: TGCGCCAGCAGCTTGGAAGGTAGCGGAGTCTACAATGAGCAGTTCTTC. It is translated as CASSLEGSGVYNEQFF.

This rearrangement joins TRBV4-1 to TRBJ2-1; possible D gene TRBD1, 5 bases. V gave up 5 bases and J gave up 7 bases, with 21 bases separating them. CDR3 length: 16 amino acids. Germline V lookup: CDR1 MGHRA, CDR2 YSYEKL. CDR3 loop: CASSSGMTQASNEQFF. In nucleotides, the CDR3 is TGCGCCAGCAGCTCAGGGATGACACAGGCTTCGAATGAGCAGTTCTTC.

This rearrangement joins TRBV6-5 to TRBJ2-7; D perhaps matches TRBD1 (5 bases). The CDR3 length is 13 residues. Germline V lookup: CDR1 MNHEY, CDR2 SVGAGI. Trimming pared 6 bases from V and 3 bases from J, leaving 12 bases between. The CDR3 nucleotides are TGTGCCAGCAGCCCGACAGCAAACTACGAGCAGTACTTC. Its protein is CASSPTANYEQYF.